The sequence of this T cell receptor beta chain was determined in a study of early T cells in non-severe SARS-CoV-2 infection. Study background: With bulk RNA from unsorted whole blood as input, sequencing yielded unpaired chains. Whole-study results and caveats: Comparison of clonotypes with VDJdb favored anti-spike CD8 responses while missing private and CD4 specificities.

Individual cDNA molecules received unique molecular identifiers. TCRdb independently ran MiXCR on the 5' RACE reads; one entry per CDR3 protein. This sample carries some 56,000 distinct CDR3 sequences, roughly 16% of them seen once, and the ten largest clones take roughly 4%. CDR1 and CDR2 from the germline V gene are MGHRA and YSYEKL. The CDR3 extends over 16 amino acids. With 3 bases removed from V and 2 bases from J, the gap between germline ends came to 15 bases. Turning to this clonotype: The target antigen is unknown.

The TCR was taken from an adult who was a healthcare worker with PCR-confirmed SARS-CoV-2 infection or an uninfected control (not recorded which). The chain combines TRBV4-1 with TRBJ2-3; D gene unclear. Source: whole blood, taken at baseline. CDR3 in amino acids: CASSHTGPATTDTQYF. CDR3 DNA sequence: TGCGCCAGCAGCCATACCGGGCCGGCGACCACAGATACGCAGTATTTT.